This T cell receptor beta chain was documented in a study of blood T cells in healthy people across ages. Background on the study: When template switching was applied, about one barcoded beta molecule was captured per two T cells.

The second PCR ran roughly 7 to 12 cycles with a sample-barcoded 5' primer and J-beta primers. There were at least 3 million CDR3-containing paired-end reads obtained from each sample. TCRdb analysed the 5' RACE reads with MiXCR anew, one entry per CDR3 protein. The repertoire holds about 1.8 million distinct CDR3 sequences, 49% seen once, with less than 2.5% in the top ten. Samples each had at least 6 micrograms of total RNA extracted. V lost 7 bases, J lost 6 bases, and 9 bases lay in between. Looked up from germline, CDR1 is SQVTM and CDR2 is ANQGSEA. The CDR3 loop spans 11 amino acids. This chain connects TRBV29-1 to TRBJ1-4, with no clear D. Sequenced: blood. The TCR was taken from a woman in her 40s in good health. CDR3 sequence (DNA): TGCAGCGCTACGACTGATGAAAAACTGTTTTTT. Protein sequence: CSATTDEKLFF.